Listed below are T cell receptor beta chains from one sample, sequenced in a study of blood T cell repertoires in COVID-19. Profiled with immunoSEQ multiplex PCR; TCRdb holds only in-frame clones, not every one. The table lists about 170,000 clones, around 93% of them singletons. What was sequenced was peripheral blood. The receptors were sampled from a woman aged 45-65 years with acute or convalescent COVID-19. CDR3s include the opening cysteine and the closing phenylalanine or tryptophan. The D gene is left open where the match is weak. A clone size is listed for some rows: how often the clone was seen (once, few, many), or a class if it is expanded.

j_call,d_call,clone_size,v_call,cdr3_aa,cdr3_nt
TRBJ2-5,TRBD2,NA,TRBV7-2,CASSLSAAGAQETQYF,TGTGCCAGCAGCTTAAGCGCGGCGGGAGCCCAAGAGACCCAGTACTTC
TRBJ1-3,TRBD1,NA,TRBV6-5,CASVQGNGNTIYF,TGTGCCAGCGTACAGGGGAACGGAAACACCATATATTTT
TRBJ2-3,TRBD2,NA,TRBV30,CAWRALTSGRVADTQYF,TGTGCCTGGAGGGCACTGACTAGCGGGAGGGTCGCAGATACGCAGTATTTT
TRBJ2-3,TRBD2,NA,TRBV7-2,CASSRSGSGTDTQYF,TGTGCCAGCAGCCGGAGCGGGAGCGGGACAGATACGCAGTATTTT
TRBJ2-1,TRBD2,NA,TRBV30,CAWTSGYNEQFF,TGTGCCTGGACTAGCGGGTACAATGAGCAGTTCTTC
TRBJ1-2,NA,NA,TRBV29-1,CSVDKGQGGYTF,TGCAGCGTTGATAAGGGGCAGGGGGGCTACACCTTC
TRBJ1-2,TRBD1,NA,TRBV4-3,CASSQETQGADGYTF,TGCGCCAGCAGCCAAGAGACACAGGGGGCCGATGGCTACACCTTC
TRBJ1-2,NA,NA,TRBV12-3/TRBV12-4,CASKRGNYGYTF,TGTGCCAGCAAAAGGGGCAACTATGGCTACACCTTC
TRBJ1-6,NA,NA,TRBV27,CASREFQTYNSPLHF,TGTGCCAGCAGAGAGTTTCAAACCTATAATTCACCCCTCCACTTT
TRBJ2-7,TRBD1,few,TRBV7-9,CASSDGQGGPYEQYF,TGTGCCAGCAGCGATGGACAGGGGGGCCCCTACGAGCAGTACTTC
TRBJ1-5,NA,NA,TRBV28,CASRLRGYSNQPQHF,TGTGCCAGCAGGCTAAGGGGATATAGCAATCAGCCCCAGCATTTT
TRBJ1-2,TRBD1,few,TRBV2,CASSPDRDGGYTF,TGTGCCAGCAGTCCCGACAGGGACGGAGGCTACACCTTC
TRBJ1-2,TRBD1,NA,TRBV19,CASSITGTGVDYGYTF,TGTGCCAGTAGTATAACCGGGACAGGGGTGGACTATGGCTACACCTTC
TRBJ2-7,NA,NA,TRBV3-1/TRBV3-2,CASSQRQLGEQYF,TGTGCCAGCAGCCAACGACAGTTGGGTGAGCAGTACTTC